This T cell receptor (beta chain) was retrieved from a study of T-cell reconstitution after alpha-beta-depleted transplantation in children. Preparing the TCRbeta library involved the use of unique molecular identifiers. TCRdb used MiXCR to reprocess the PCR reads, holding one entry per CDR3 protein. The table lists hundreds of thousands of distinct CDR3 sequences, more than 9% of them singletons. V was shortened by 1 base and J by 7 bases, with 11 bases between the two germline ends. The length of the CDR3 is 14 residues. The origin of this receptor is a human donor who donated a stem cell graft to a child with acute myeloid leukemia. This chain uses TRBV12-3 or TRBV12-4 with TRBJ2-4, with D maybe TRBD1 (7 bases). The sample here was PBMCs from the stem cell graft donor, taken from the stem cell graft. The CDR3: CASSLETGRNIQYF. The CDR3 region has the DNA TGTGCCAGCAGTTTAGAGACAGGGAGGAACATTCAGTACTTC.